Below, 4 T cell receptor beta chains from the same sample are listed, as sequenced in a study of cytomegalovirus exposure and HLA in healthy donors. Use of 60 Vbeta and 13 Jbeta primers characterized the PCR. Sequenced by immunoSEQ multiplex PCR; TCRdb stores in-frame clones only, minus some. There are some 150,000 clones in the sample; 80% to 90% occur only once, and 6.5% to 7.5% lies in the top ten. Material for sequencing was PBMCs. The receptor set was obtained from a woman in her thirties in good health and CMV-seropositive.

On this clone: A junction boundary mismatches the germline segment, possibly from a read error. The rearrangement links TRBV5-1 to TRBJ1-2; D ambiguous. Germline assignment: CDR1 SGHRS and CDR2 YFSETQ. This CDR3 has 11 residues. The CDR3 reads CASSLYGEVRF. Written as DNA, the CDR3 is TGCGCCAGCAGCTTGTATGGGGAGGTACGCTTC. Full variable domain (outside the CDR3, taken from reference TRBV5-1 and TRBJ1-2): KAGVTQTPRYLIKTRGQQVTLSCSPISGHRSVSWYQQTPGQGLQFLFEYFSETQRNKGNFPGRFSGRQFSNSRSEMNVSTLELGDSALYLCASSLYGEVRFGSGTRLTVV.

The chain joins TRBV25-1 to TRBJ1-5, with 8 bases aligning to TRBD1. The trim removed 8 bases at V and 2 bases at J, leaving 8 bases unmatched. This CDR3 region has 15 residues. Germline CDR1 and CDR2: MGHDK and SYGVNS. This CDR3 reads CASRPGGEGNQPQHF. CDR3 coding DNA: TGTGCCAGCCGACCAGGGGGCGAAGGCAATCAGCCCCAGCATTTT.

The chain employs TRBV19 and TRBJ1-3, with TRBD1 matching over 9 bases. The CDR3 has 14 residues. The germline V gene has CDR1 LNHDA and CDR2 SQIVND (reference sequence). Unmatched junction bases numbered 2, after V lost 6 bases and J lost 2 bases. The CDR3, as DNA: TGTGCCAGTAGAACAGGGGGCACTGGAAACACCATATATTTT. It codes for CASRTGGTGNTIYF.

The rearrangement joins TRBV5-1 to TRBJ1-1; 8 bases line up with TRBD1. J was trimmed by 8 bases and V by 4 bases; bases with no gene match: 16. Germline values: CDR1 SGHRS, CDR2 YFSETQ. The CDR3 consists of 16 residues. The CDR3 DNA reads as TGCGCCAGCAGCAAACTCAGGGGGCAGGAACAAAAAGAAGCTTTCTTT. Its protein product is CASSKLRGQEQKEAFF.